The rows below give T cell receptor beta chains drawn from one sample of a study of PD-L1 blockade in urothelial cancer. TCRdb's copy holds only in-frame clones and misses some; the assay was immunoSEQ multiplex PCR. The sample lists around 66,000 clones, roughly 86% seen once, with about 10% in the top ten. The sequenced sample was PBMCs, obtained around atezolizumab (anti-PD-L1) treatment. These receptors were taken from a man between 60 and 70 years old with urothelial cancer. The CDR3 runs from the conserved cysteine through the conserved F or W. Each record gives: D gene, clone size, J gene, V gene, CDR3 DNA, CDR3 protein. The D gene is left open where the match is weak. Part of the rows lack a size; the others show once, few, many or a class for expanded clones.

>-|-|TRBJ2-2|TRBV4-1
TGCGCCAGCAGCCACCTGGGCGGGGGCAAGAACACCGGGGAGCTGTTTTTT
CASSHLGGGKNTGELFF
>-|-|TRBJ2-1|TRBV2
TGTGCCAGCAGTGATCTGAGGATAGAGTTCTTC
CASSDLRIEFF
>-|-|TRBJ1-1|TRBV18
TGTGCCAGCTCACCCTCACAGGGCACTGAAGCTTTCTTT
CASSPSQGTEAFF
>TRBD1|-|TRBJ2-3|TRBV5-1
TGCGCCAGCAACCTACAGGGGTCGGGCACAGATACGCAGTATTTT
CASNLQGSGTDTQYF
>-|-|TRBJ1-1|TRBV7-2
TGTGCCAGCAGCCGAGATAGAGGGAACACTGAAGCTTTCTTT
CASSRDRGNTEAFF
>-|once|TRBJ1-1|TRBV5-4
TGTGCCAGCAGCTTGGCCGGACAGCCCTCGGGTGAAGCTTTCTTT
CASSLAGQPSGEAFF
>-|-|TRBJ2-2|TRBV2
TGTGCCAGCTCCCCCCTTAAACAGGCCGGGGAGCTGTTTTTT
CASSPLKQAGELFF
>TRBD1|-|TRBJ2-1|TRBV28
TGTGCCAGCAGTTTTGGCGGGACAGGGCTACGAGGCTACAATGAGCAGTTCTTC
CASSFGGTGLRGYNEQFF
>TRBD2|-|TRBJ2-7|TRBV5-1
TGCGCCAGCAGCGCGACTAGCTTCGAGCAGTACTTC
CASSATSFEQYF
>-|-|TRBJ2-7|TRBV11-2
TGTGCCAGCAGCTTACATCACCGGGTTAACTACGAGCAGTACTTC
CASSLHHRVNYEQYF
>-|-|TRBJ2-1|TRBV7-2
TGTGCCAGCAACTTAGGACTTAGCTCCCACAATGAGCAGTTCTTC
CASNLGLSSHNEQFF
>TRBD1|-|TRBJ1-5|TRBV9
TGTGCCAGCAGCCCAACGACAGGGAGTGGCAATCAGCCCCAGCATTTT
CASSPTTGSGNQPQHF
>TRBD1|-|TRBJ2-3|TRBV7-9
TGTGCCAGCAGCTTACACAGGGGGGCTGGCACAGATACGCAGTATTTT
CASSLHRGAGTDTQYF
>TRBD2|-|TRBJ2-1|TRBV19
TGTGCCAGTAGTACATCAGGCGGGGGGCTATCCTACAATGAGCAGTTCTTC
CASSTSGGGLSYNEQFF
>-|-|TRBJ2-1|TRBV19
TGTGCCAGTAGTATCGGGACCTACAATGAGCAGTTCTTC
CASSIGTYNEQFF
>-|-|TRBJ2-3|TRBV28
TGTGCCGCTTCGGAGTCTAGCACAGATACGCAGTATTTT
CAASESSTDTQYF
>-|-|TRBJ1-1|TRBV19
TGTGCCAGTAGTTTAAACACTGAAGCTTTCTTT
CASSLNTEAFF
>TRBD1|-|TRBJ2-7|TRBV6-5
TGTGCCAGCAGTTACTCGGACAGGGGTCCCTACGAGCAGTACTTC
CASSYSDRGPYEQYF
>TRBD1|-|TRBJ1-5|TRBV2
TGTGCCAGCAGTGTTGGAGGGGGCGGCAATCAGCCCCAGCATTTT
CASSVGGGGNQPQHF
>-|-|TRBJ2-3|TRBV18
TGTGCCAGCTCACCGGAACGGGGTAGCACAGATACGCAGTATTTT
CASSPERGSTDTQYF
>-|-|TRBJ2-2|TRBV5-6
TGTGCCAGCAGCTTGGGGCTGGGGGGAAGCACCGGGGAGCTGTTTTTT
CASSLGLGGSTGELFF
>TRBD1|once|TRBJ2-7|TRBV7-9
TGTGCCAGCAGCCTATTCCTGGACAGGGTCGACGAGCAGTACTTC
CASSLFLDRVDEQYF
>-|-|TRBJ2-7|TRBV4-2
TGTGCCAGCAGCCCGCGGGCCCGAATCAGCCACGAGCAGTACTTC
CASSPRARISHEQYF
>-|few|TRBJ1-1|TRBV7-3
TGTGCCAGCAGCATAAACAGGGTCGGTGAAGCTTTCTTT
CASSINRVGEAFF